A single T cell receptor beta chain is shown here with its context. The target antigen is unknown. The data stem from a study of blood T cells in healthy people across ages. Study-wide results and caveats: The recorded TCR beta diversity per million T cells decreased in a roughly linear manner with age.

The V and J ends lost 1 base and 13 bases, in that order; junction bases with no gene match: 7. This CDR3 has 13 residues. Germline values: CDR1 KGHSH, CDR2 LQKENI. Primed by a sample-barcoded 5' primer and a J-beta primer mix, a second PCR proceeded for 7 to 11 cycles. TCRdb itself ran the 5' RACE reads through MiXCR, one entry per CDR3 protein. The sample has roughly 640,000 distinct CDR3 sequences, roughly 30% seen once. The receptor was derived from a woman aged 80 or over in good health. The chain has TRBV18 and TRBJ2-1; 7 nucleotides line up with TRBD2. Sequenced: blood. The CDR3 bases are TGTGCCAGCTCACCACGGGGAGGGGAGACCCAGTTCTTC. Translating it yields CASSPRGGETQFF.